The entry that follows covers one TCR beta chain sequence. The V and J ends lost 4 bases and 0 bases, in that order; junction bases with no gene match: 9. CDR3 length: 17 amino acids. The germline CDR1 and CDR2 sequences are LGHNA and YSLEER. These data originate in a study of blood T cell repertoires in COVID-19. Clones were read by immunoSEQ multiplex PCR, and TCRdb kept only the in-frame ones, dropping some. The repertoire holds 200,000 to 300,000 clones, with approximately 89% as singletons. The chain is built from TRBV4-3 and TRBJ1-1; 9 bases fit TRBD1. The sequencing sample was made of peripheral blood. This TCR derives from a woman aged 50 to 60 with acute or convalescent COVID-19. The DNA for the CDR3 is TGCGCCAGCAGCCCGGGACAGGGTAGTAGGATGAACACTGAAGCTTTCTTT. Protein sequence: CASSPGQGSRMNTEAFF.